This TCR beta chain was identified in a study of molecular identifiers for immune sequencing clone quantification. The length of the CDR3 is 15 residues. Germline-derived CDR1 and CDR2 are SGHRS and YFSETQ. The V segment lost 2 bases and the J segment 2 bases; nucleotides outside the gene matches: 2. TCRdb processed the PCR reads anew with MiXCR; each CDR3 protein has one entry. This sample has 300,000 to 400,000 distinct CDR3 sequences; about a fifth occur once, and the top ten carry 0.81%. In this sample, this clonotype turned up many times. The J gene is TRBJ2-1, the V gene TRBV5-1, with 9 bases identical to TRBD2. Sequenced material: naive CD8+ T cells from blood, with Jurkat cell RNA spiked in. Stated subset: FACS-sorted CD8+CD4-CCR7+CD45RA+ naive T cells. This receptor was obtained from a human donor in good health. Some libraries in this study had Jurkat cell RNA spiked in. CDR3 residues: CASSFRLAAYNEQFF. The CDR3 DNA sequence: TGCGCCAGCAGCTTCAGACTAGCGGCCTACAATGAGCAGTTCTTC.